What follows describes a single TCR beta chain. This sample is drawn from a study of patients and donors after allogeneic stem cell transplantation. V lost 5 bases, J lost 4 bases, and 12 bases lay in between. This CDR3 region has 14 residues. One entry per CDR3 protein, called by TCRdb with MiXCR from the RT-PCR reads. The table lists about 160,000 distinct CDR3 sequences, approximately 24% of them singletons. The chain combines TRBV12-3 or TRBV12-4 with TRBJ1-3; D might be TRBD1 (6 bases). This receptor was obtained from a human donor who was either an allogeneic HSCT recipient or a stem cell or donor lymphocyte infusion donor (not recorded which). It is not recorded whose cells these are; they may come from a transplant donor. Material: blood, either unsorted or a sorted T cell fraction (not recorded which). The CDR3 region is CASSQQGWGNTIYF. CDR3 sequence (DNA): TGTGCCAGCAGTCAACAGGGTTGGGGAAACACCATATATTTT.